These 31 T cell receptor beta chains originate from one sample sequenced in a study of blood T cells in healthy people across ages. Sample-barcoded 5' priming and a J-beta primer mix drove a second PCR of roughly 6 to 12 cycles. Each CDR3 protein is one row after TCRdb ran MiXCR on the 5' RACE reads. The sample has over 700,000 distinct CDR3 sequences; less than 70% are singletons. The material sequenced was blood. The receptor set was obtained from an older man in good health.

This clonotype was seen more than once but under ten times. The V gene is TRBV29-1, the J gene TRBJ1-1; D perhaps matches TRBD1 (5 bases). The CDR3 contains 11 residues. V lost 4 bases and J 5 bases, leaving 8 bases between the germline ends. Germline V gives CDR1 SQVTM, CDR2 ANQGSEA. DNA for the CDR3: TGCAGCGTTGGACAGATAACTGAAGCTTTCTTT. Translation gives CSVGQITEAFF.

The chain employs TRBV9 and TRBJ2-1; D gene ambiguous. The CDR3 has 15 amino acids. The V gene's germline CDR1 is SGDLS and CDR2 YYNGEE. V shed 0 bases and J shed 2 bases, with 9 bases lying between them. The CDR3: CASSVDGYPYNEQFF. As DNA, the CDR3 is TGTGCCAGCAGCGTAGACGGGTACCCCTACAATGAGCAGTTCTTC.

The rearrangement uses TRBV28 and TRBJ2-2, with unresolved D. The germline gives CDR1 MDHEN, CDR2 SYDVKM. Trimming cost V 8 bases and J 4 bases, with 14 bases left between them. CDR3 length: 14 amino acids. In nucleotides, the CDR3 is TGTGCCAGCGTAGGACCGGGCGCCACCGGGGAGCTGTTTTTT. Translating it yields CASVGPGATGELFF.

This clonotype has just a few counts. The gene calls are TRBV6-2 or TRBV6-3 and TRBJ2-3, with 12 bases identical to TRBD2. CDR1 and CDR2 (germline): MNHEY, SVGEGT. V lost 4 bases, J lost 4 bases, and 6 bases stayed unmatched. The CDR3 sequence is 16 residues long. The CDR3 here is CASSSLAGGRADTQYF. The CDR3 coding sequence is TGTGCCAGCAGTTCCCTAGCGGGAGGGAGGGCAGATACGCAGTATTTT.

The chain uses TRBV7-3 and TRBJ2-1, with D possibly being TRBD1 or TRBD2 (5 bases each). Germline V gives CDR1 SGHTA, CDR2 FQGTGA. V lost 4 bases and J 8 bases, leaving 15 bases between the germline ends. The CDR3 consists of 14 residues. CDR3: CASSYRVRGDEQFF. In DNA form, the CDR3 reads TGTGCCAGCAGCTACCGGGTCAGAGGGGATGAGCAGTTCTTC.

The chain has TRBV20-1 and TRBJ1-6; D is undetermined. The CDR3 runs 14 residues. The germline V gene encodes CDR1 DFQATT and CDR2 SNEGSKA (reference sequence). The V end lost 3 bases, the J end lost 10 bases, and 16 bases lay between the germline ends. This CDR3 reads CSASLRATGSPLHF. The CDR3 DNA is TGCAGTGCTAGTCTTCGGGCGACGGGCTCACCCCTCCACTTT.

With respect to this clonotype: The junction shows a germline mismatch at one end, possibly a read error. The CDR3 loop is CASILAPGTNYGYTF. The CDR3 DNA follows: TGTGCCAGCATCTTAGCCCCAGGGACCAACTATGGCTACACCTTC. The chain employs TRBV7-2 and TRBJ1-2; D is perhaps TRBD1 (5 bases). The CDR3 has 15 amino acids. The germline V gene has CDR1 SGHTA and CDR2 FQGNSA.

This chain links TRBV4-1 with TRBJ2-1; 8 bases align to TRBD2. Germline CDR1 and CDR2: MGHRA and YSYEKL. V was clipped by 0 bases and J by 7 bases; unmatched bases: 8. CDR3 length: 16 residues. DNA of the CDR3: TGCGCCAGCAGCCAAGATGCATTAGCGGGGCCTAATGAGCAGTTCTTC. Translating it yields CASSQDALAGPNEQFF.

This clonotype was found a few times. This sequence joins TRBV6-5 and TRBJ2-1; 10 nucleotides agree with TRBD2. Trimming cost V 4 bases and J 4 bases; bases outside gene matches: 7. The CDR3 runs to 16 residues. Germline-derived CDR1 and CDR2 are MNHEY and SVGAGI. As DNA, the CDR3 is TGTGCCAGCAGTTCCCTAGCGGGAGTATTTTACAATGAGCAGTTCTTC. Its translation is CASSSLAGVFYNEQFF.

For the CDR3, the DNA is TGCGCCAGCAGCCAAAAGGGGGCTCCGGCTAATGAAAAACTGTTTTTT. Encoded protein: CASSQKGAPANEKLFF. This sequence joins TRBV4-1 and TRBJ1-4, with 7 bases that match TRBD1. The CDR3 spans 16 residues. Germline CDR1 reads MGHRA; CDR2 reads YSYEKL. V shed 2 bases, J shed 3 bases, and the junction held 6 bases outside the gene matches.

This clonotype turned up a few times. The chain uses TRBV2 and TRBJ2-5; tentatively, D is TRBD1 (6 bases). This CDR3 is built from 14 residues. Per germline, CDR1 SNHLY and CDR2 FYNNEI. Trimming took 6 bases from V and 5 from J, leaving 16 bases between them. This CDR3 is CASRTRDNGETQYF. CDR3 nucleotides: TGTGCCAGCAGAACCCGGGACAATGGCGAGACCCAGTACTTC. The whole variable domain, filled in from reference TRBV2 and TRBJ2-5, reads EPEVTQTPSHQVTQMGQEVILRCVPISNHLYFYWYRQILGQKVEFLVSFYNNEISEKSEIFDDQFSVERPDGSNFTLKIRSTKLEDSAMYFCASRTRDNGETQYFGPGTRLLVL.

This clonotype was detected many times. The chain combines TRBV7-9 with TRBJ2-7; D not certain. CDR3 length: 12 residues. Germline V gene lookup returns CDR1 SEHNR and CDR2 FQNEAQ (reference sequence). V was pared by 0 bases and J by 9 bases, with 9 bases between. The CDR3 nucleotides are TGTGCCAGCAGCTTAGCGTCCTGGGGGCAGTACTTC. This encodes CASSLASWGQYF.

This chain connects TRBV6-1 to TRBJ2-4; D is undetermined. This CDR3 comprises 11 residues. V was trimmed by 6 bases and J by 6 bases, leaving 6 bases between them. Germline loops: CDR1 MNHNS, CDR2 SASEGT. The CDR3 protein is CASRTLNIQYF. CDR3 bases: TGTGCCAGCAGAACCCTAAACATTCAGTACTTC.

This clonotype was seen a few times. The V and J genes are TRBV4-1 and TRBJ2-1; tentatively, D is TRBD1 (6 bases). V shed 2 bases and J shed 10 bases, with 21 bases lying between them. The CDR3 loop spans 16 amino acids. Germline V gene sequence: CDR1 MGHRA, CDR2 YSYEKL. CDR3 in DNA: TGCGCCAGCAGCCAATCCCAGGGGTTGGGGTCCTACGAGCAGTTCTTC. Translation gives CASSQSQGLGSYEQFF.

Remarks on this clonotype: A junction end diverges from the germline sequence, so it may reflect a read error. The DNA of the CDR3 is TGTGCCAGCAGCTTAGCCCGGACAGCACAAGAGACCCAGAACTTC. Amino acid sequence: CASSLARTAQETQNF. This sequence joins TRBV7-7 and TRBJ2-5, with D possibly TRBD1 on 6 matching bases. The CDR3 consists of 15 residues. The germline V gene encodes CDR1 SSHAT and CDR2 FNYEAQ (reference sequence).

The chain recombines TRBV6-5 with TRBJ1-6; 7 positions agree with TRBD1. With 7 bases clipped from V and 10 bases from J, the junction kept 10 bases outside the gene matches. The V gene's germline CDR1 is MNHEY and CDR2 SVGAGI. CDR3 size: 14 residues. The CDR3 protein is CASKQQGLGSPLHF. The CDR3 nucleotides are TGTGCCAGCAAGCAACAGGGGTTGGGGTCACCCCTCCACTTT.

The chain couples TRBV25-1 to TRBJ2-1, with D unresolved. The CDR3 is 13 amino acids. Trimming cost V 2 bases and J 4 bases, with 6 bases left between them. CDR1 is MGHDK and CDR2 is SYGVNS in the germline V gene. The CDR3 DNA sequence: TGTGCCAGCAGTGAAACTACATACAATGAGCAGTTCTTC. Its translation is CASSETTYNEQFF.

A few counts support this clonotype. J is TRBJ2-1 and V is TRBV24-1; no clear D gene. The CDR3 extends over 15 amino acids. The V end lost 2 bases, the J end lost 6 bases, and 13 bases lay between the germline ends. Germline CDR1 KGHDR, CDR2 SFDVKD. CDR3 sequence reads: CATSDSWRGPNEQFF. Here the CDR3 DNA reads TGTGCCACCAGTGATTCGTGGCGAGGCCCCAATGAGCAGTTCTTC.

CDR3 nucleotide sequence: TGTGCCAGCCCTCCCGGGACCGATAGCTCCTACGAGCAGTACTTC. Its translation: CASPPGTDSSYEQYF. The chain combines TRBV28 with TRBJ2-7; D possibly uses TRBD1 or TRBD2 (5 bases each). Trimming pared 8 bases from V and 0 bases from J, leaving 17 bases between. The CDR3 has 15 amino acids. Germline CDR1 and CDR2: MDHEN and SYDVKM.

This clonotype was recorded a few times. The chain joins TRBV6-1 to TRBJ2-1; D uncertain. The CDR3 consists of 15 residues. CDR1 MNHNS and CDR2 SASEGT come from the germline V gene. Between the trimmed V and J ends, which lost 8 bases and 0 bases, there was a span of 14 bases. CDR3 in amino acids: CASHTDPDSYNEQFF. The DNA for the CDR3 is TGTGCCAGCCATACCGACCCAGACTCCTACAATGAGCAGTTCTTC.

This clonotype was counted a few times. The J gene is TRBJ2-7, the V gene TRBV20-1; TRBD2 is a possible D gene (6 bases). The CDR3 runs to 15 residues. Germline CDR1 reads DFQATT; CDR2 reads SNEGSKA (reference sequence). Trimming pared 0 bases from V and 4 bases from J, leaving 16 bases between. Here the CDR3 reads CSARDRGSGTYEQYF. The CDR3 DNA sequence: TGCAGTGCTAGAGATCGGGGTAGCGGAACTTACGAGCAGTACTTC.

The chain carries TRBV12-5 and TRBJ2-5; TRBD1 matches 8 bases. The germline V gene encodes CDR1 LGHNT and CDR2 FRNRAP. The V and J ends lost 0 bases and 5 bases, in that order; junction bases with no gene match: 14. There are 18 residues in the CDR3. This CDR3 is CASGLVLTGDRGRETQYF. The CDR3 DNA reads TGTGCTAGTGGTTTGGTTTTAACTGGAGACAGGGGAAGGGAGACCCAGTACTTC.

This chain links TRBV24-1 with TRBJ2-1; 9 bases fit TRBD1. This CDR3 is 16 amino acids long. The V gene end was trimmed by 2 bases and the J gene end by 9 bases; junction bases not matched to a gene: 10. Germline lookup yields CDR1 KGHDR and CDR2 SFDVKD. The CDR3 here is CATSDWDRAGGSEQFF. CDR3 nucleotides: TGTGCCACCAGTGATTGGGACAGGGCAGGGGGTAGTGAGCAGTTCTTC.

The chain has TRBV21-1 and TRBJ1-2; the table assigns TRBD1, which was not confirmed against the DNA. TRBV21-1 is a pseudogene. The CDR3 totals 14 residues. Written as DNA, the CDR3 is TGTGCCAGCAGCGAAGAGCGGCGCAACTATGGCTACACCTTC. It is translated as CASSEERRNYGYTF.

This chain connects TRBV4-1 to TRBJ1-2; 8 bases are a match to TRBD1. The CDR3 loop spans 15 amino acids. From germline, CDR1 is MGHRA and CDR2 YSYEKL. V dropped 0 bases and J dropped 5; count of bases not matched to a gene: 5. The CDR3 DNA sequence: TGCGCCAGCAGCCAAGAGGGACAGGCTCTTTATGGCTACACCTTC. It encodes CASSQEGQALYGYTF.

As DNA, the CDR3 is TGTGCTAGTGGTCCCGAGTACGGTGGACAGCCCCAGCATTTT. Translating gives CASGPEYGGQPQHF. The chain has TRBV12-5 and TRBJ1-5; D unclear. V shed 5 bases and J shed 7 bases, with 15 bases lying between them. Germline V CDR1 and CDR2: LGHNT, FRNRAP. This CDR3 is built from 14 residues.

The chain is built from TRBV27 and TRBJ2-4; D perhaps matches TRBD2 (6 bases). The J call may not be correct, given that the DNA end is closer to TRBJ2-7. CDR1 is MNHEY, CDR2 SMNVEV, per germline (reference sequence). The CDR3 has 13 amino acids. The CDR3 nucleotides read TGTGCCAGCAGTTACCGCGGGGCAAGCGAGCAGTACTTC. Protein product: CASSYRGASEQYF.

This clonotype was seen more than once but under ten times. V is TRBV9 and J is TRBJ2-5; no definite D call. V dropped 2 bases and J dropped 3 bases, with 8 bases sitting between them. The CDR3 totals 13 residues. CDR1 and CDR2 from the germline V gene are SGDLS and YYNGEE. CDR3 region: CASSVNWKETQYF. The CDR3 DNA sequence: TGTGCCAGCAGCGTGAACTGGAAAGAGACCCAGTACTTC. Filled out from reference TRBV9 and TRBJ2-5, the complete variable domain reads DSGVTQTPKHLITATGQRVTLRCSPRSGDLSVYWYQQSLDQGLQFLIQYYNGEERAKGNILERFSAQQFPDLHSELNLSSLELGDSALYFCASSVNWKETQYFGPGTRLLVL.

V is TRBV6-5 and J is TRBJ1-5; D unresolved. Trimming removed 8 bases at V and 3 bases at J, with 11 bases between. The germline gives CDR1 MNHEY, CDR2 SVGAGI. There are 13 residues in the CDR3. The CDR3 DNA is TGTGCCAGCTCGCCGACGTTCAATCAGCCCCAGCATTTT. This translates into CASSPTFNQPQHF.

The chain recombines TRBV3-1 with TRBJ2-1; D unresolved. The CDR3 covers 15 residues. The germline gives CDR1 LGHDT, CDR2 YNNKEL (reference sequence). V shed 4 bases and J shed 5 bases, with 15 bases lying between them. The CDR3 loop reads CASSLGRNPHNEQFF. CDR3 DNA sequence: TGTGCCAGCAGCCTAGGCCGGAACCCCCACAATGAGCAGTTCTTC.

J is TRBJ2-7 and V is TRBV6-5, with D perhaps matching TRBD2 (7 bases). The CDR3 runs 15 residues. Trimming shortened V by 2 bases and J by 2 bases, and 13 bases separated the two germline ends. From germline, CDR1 is MNHEY and CDR2 SVGAGI. This CDR3 reads CASSYGRGSAYEQYF. The CDR3 DNA follows: TGTGCCAGCAGTTACGGGAGGGGGAGTGCCTACGAGCAGTACTTC.